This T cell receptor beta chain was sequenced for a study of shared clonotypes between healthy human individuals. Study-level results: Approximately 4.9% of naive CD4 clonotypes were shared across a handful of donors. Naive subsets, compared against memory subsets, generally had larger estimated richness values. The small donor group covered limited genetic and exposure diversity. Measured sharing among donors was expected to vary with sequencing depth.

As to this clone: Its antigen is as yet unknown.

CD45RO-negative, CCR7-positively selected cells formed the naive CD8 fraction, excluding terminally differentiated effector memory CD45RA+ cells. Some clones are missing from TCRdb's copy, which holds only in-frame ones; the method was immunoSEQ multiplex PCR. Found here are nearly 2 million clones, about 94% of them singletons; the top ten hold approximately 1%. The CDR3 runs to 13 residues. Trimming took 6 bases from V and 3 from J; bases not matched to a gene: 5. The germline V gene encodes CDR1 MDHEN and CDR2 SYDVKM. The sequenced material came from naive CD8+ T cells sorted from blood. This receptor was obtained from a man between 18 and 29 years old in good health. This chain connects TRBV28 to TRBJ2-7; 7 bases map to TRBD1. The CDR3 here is CASSYTGDYEQYF. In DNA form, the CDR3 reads TGTGCCAGCAGCTATACAGGGGACTACGAGCAGTACTTC.